The sequence of this TCR beta chain was determined in a study of T cells in Graves' hyperthyroidism and ophthalmopathy. Findings and caveats of the study: Model-based prediction identified ophthalmopathy a median 6.5 months prior to its onset. Most expanded thyroid clonotypes above 0.001 also appeared in blood.

At least ten counts were recorded for this clonotype. Its antigen is currently unknown. When ophthalmopathy did not progress within 18 months, Graves' hyperthyroidism was considered stable. From germline, CDR1 is GTSNPN and CDR2 SVGIG (reference sequence). The J segment lost 10 bases and the V segment lost 5 bases, leaving 14 bases of the junction unmatched. This CDR3 contains 14 residues. Researchers amplified the TCR beta CDR3 regions from RNA transcripts. First-round RT-PCR targeting the TCR CDR3 was performed with the HTBI primer set. MiXCR, run by TCRdb on the multiplex PCR reads, gives a single entry per CDR3 protein. The sample consists of approximately 710,000 distinct CDR3 sequences, 15% to 20% of them appearing once.

This receptor was identified in a man aged 45 to 65 with Graves' hyperthyroidism. The chain carries TRBV30 and TRBJ1-1, with 9 bases matching TRBD1. Sequencing was performed on blood. The CDR3 region is CAWGPNGQGTSAFF. The CDR3 nucleotides are TGTGCCTGGGGGCCTAACGGACAGGGGACGTCAGCTTTCTTT.